This T cell receptor (beta chain) was sequenced during a study of CD8 T cells in ankylosing spondylitis. Findings and caveats of the study: Matched ankylosing spondylitis synovial fluid reportedly showed significant enrichment of disease-linked clones. CD8+ by phenotype, disease-linked clones were relatively rare in peripheral blood. Apparently characteristic of ankylosing spondylitis blood was a TCR beta motif (roughly eight highly homologous variants).

To note about this clonotype: Its antigen is still unknown.

Each TCR beta library was made by quantitative 5'-RACE that incorporated molecular barcodes. Using its own MiXCR run on the 5' RACE reads, TCRdb lists one record per CDR3 protein. The repertoire holds around 770,000 distinct CDR3 sequences, with around 19% as singletons. V dropped 3 bases and J dropped 1 base, with 10 bases sitting between them. Germline CDR1 reads MNHNS; CDR2 reads SASEGT. The CDR3 is 14 amino acids. J is TRBJ2-7 and V is TRBV6-1, with no clear D. The specimen was blood, either unsorted or a sorted T cell fraction (not recorded which). This TCR came from a male donor with ankylosing spondylitis. The CDR3 DNA follows: TGTGCCAGCAGTGACAACGAGCTTTCCTACGAGCAGTACTTC. Translation gives CASSDNELSYEQYF.